The rows below give T cell receptor beta chains drawn from one sample of a study of T-cell reconstitution after alpha-beta-depleted transplantation in children. TCRdb redid the calling of the PCR reads with MiXCR, one entry per CDR3 protein. The data show about 830,000 distinct CDR3 sequences, with roughly 15% seen just once and 5% held by the top ten. The sequenced sample was PBMCs, mostly from graft donor cells, obtained 360 days after TCRalphabeta/CD19-depleted stem cell transplant. These receptors came from a male patient between 10 and 17 years old who had a stem cell transplant for acute lymphoblastic leukemia, so the T cells may come from the graft donor. Each CDR3 is given with its conserved first and last residue. Fields, in order: V gene, J gene, CDR3 protein.

v_call: TRBV6-1; j_call: TRBJ2-3; cdr3_aa: CASIWGAEADTQYF
v_call: TRBV28; j_call: TRBJ1-2; cdr3_aa: CASTFRGPSYGYTF
v_call: TRBV4-1; j_call: TRBJ2-1; cdr3_aa: CASSQVTGVYNEQFF
v_call: TRBV3-1; j_call: TRBJ2-2; cdr3_aa: CASSLSGTNTGELFF
v_call: TRBV10-3; j_call: TRBJ2-7; cdr3_aa: CAIRGGQVTYEQYF
v_call: TRBV7-9; j_call: TRBJ2-2; cdr3_aa: CASSPPERTGELFF
v_call: TRBV5-1; j_call: TRBJ2-1; cdr3_aa: CASSPLLNGAGGGWGHNEQFF
v_call: TRBV13; j_call: TRBJ2-7; cdr3_aa: CASSLHSEVDEQYF
v_call: TRBV15; j_call: TRBJ2-5; cdr3_aa: CATIPGRGAAETQYF
v_call: TRBV7-8; j_call: TRBJ2-1; cdr3_aa: CASSLGTSGLWGEQFF
v_call: TRBV7-7; j_call: TRBJ2-5; cdr3_aa: CASSLGSAKETQYF
v_call: TRBV5-1; j_call: TRBJ2-7; cdr3_aa: CASSLNARGYEQYF
v_call: TRBV20-1; j_call: TRBJ2-2; cdr3_aa: CSARLVRDTGELFF
v_call: TRBV6-1; j_call: TRBJ2-2; cdr3_aa: CASRGGPANTGELFF
v_call: TRBV9; j_call: TRBJ2-1; cdr3_aa: CASSVGGRNHNEQFF
v_call: TRBV4-1; j_call: TRBJ2-3; cdr3_aa: CASSRLAIVSTDTQYF
v_call: TRBV11-2; j_call: TRBJ2-3; cdr3_aa: CASSLDASLDTDTQYF
v_call: TRBV7-3; j_call: TRBJ2-1; cdr3_aa: CASSRISGTYNEQFF
v_call: TRBV20-1; j_call: TRBJ1-4; cdr3_aa: CSALRHRRSNEKLFF
v_call: TRBV12-3/TRBV12-4; j_call: TRBJ1-3; cdr3_aa: CASSFQGGVNTIYF
v_call: TRBV11-2; j_call: TRBJ1-1; cdr3_aa: CASSLGQWNTEAFF
v_call: TRBV20-1; j_call: TRBJ2-3; cdr3_aa: CSTRVYNTQYF
v_call: TRBV2; j_call: TRBJ1-5; cdr3_aa: CASSVGREGQPQHF
v_call: TRBV29-1; j_call: TRBJ2-7; cdr3_aa: CSVEGYYEQYF
v_call: TRBV7-2; j_call: TRBJ2-4; cdr3_aa: CASRSVGGIQYF
v_call: TRBV20-1; j_call: TRBJ1-5; cdr3_aa: CSARMDASVNQPQHF
v_call: TRBV25-1; j_call: TRBJ2-7; cdr3_aa: CASSGARGRVWWRGEQYF
v_call: TRBV29-1; j_call: TRBJ2-1; cdr3_aa: CSAMGLAGLSYNEQFF
v_call: TRBV20-1; j_call: TRBJ1-5; cdr3_aa: CSAWSGGQWDQPQHF
v_call: TRBV11-2; j_call: TRBJ1-5; cdr3_aa: CASSYGGEVNQPQHF
v_call: TRBV9; j_call: TRBJ2-1; cdr3_aa: CASSVRAKREGQFF
v_call: TRBV27; j_call: TRBJ2-7; cdr3_aa: CASSSGQGLAYEQYF
v_call: TRBV29-1; j_call: TRBJ2-3; cdr3_aa: CIVLLSYTQYF
v_call: TRBV24-1; j_call: TRBJ2-1; cdr3_aa: CATRASAGEQFF
v_call: TRBV20-1; j_call: TRBJ2-2; cdr3_aa: CSARGGAGNTGELFF
v_call: TRBV6-5; j_call: TRBJ2-1; cdr3_aa: CASSSAGTGVWGEQFF
v_call: TRBV7-7; j_call: TRBJ1-1; cdr3_aa: CASSFPGPQAFF
v_call: TRBV5-6; j_call: TRBJ2-3; cdr3_aa: CASSLGGNTQYF
v_call: TRBV27; j_call: TRBJ2-7; cdr3_aa: CASSRTWGGGYEQYF
v_call: TRBV28; j_call: TRBJ2-7; cdr3_aa: CASSAPRAQSSYEQYF
v_call: TRBV6-6; j_call: TRBJ1-5; cdr3_aa: CATSTQGNQPQHF
v_call: TRBV29-1; j_call: TRBJ2-1; cdr3_aa: CSGDGLPHYNEQFF